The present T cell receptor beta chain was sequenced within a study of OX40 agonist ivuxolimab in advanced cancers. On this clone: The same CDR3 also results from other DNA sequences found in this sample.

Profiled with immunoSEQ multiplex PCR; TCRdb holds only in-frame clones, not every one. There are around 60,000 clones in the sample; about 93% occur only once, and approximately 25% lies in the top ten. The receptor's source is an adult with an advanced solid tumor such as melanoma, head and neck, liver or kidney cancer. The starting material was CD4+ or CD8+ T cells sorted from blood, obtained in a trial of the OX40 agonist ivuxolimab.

Here the CDR3 reads CASSVGGYSTDTQYF. The CDR3, as DNA: TGTGCCAGCAGCGTCGGCGGCTATAGCACAGATACGCAGTATTTT. This sequence joins TRBV9 and TRBJ2-3; D gene uncertain. V lost 2 bases and J lost 0, with 10 bases in between. The CDR3 is made up of 15 amino acids. Germline CDR1 is SGDLS and CDR2 is YYNGEE. Complete variable domain (other parts from reference TRBV9 and TRBJ2-3): DSGVTQTPKHLITATGQRVTLRCSPRSGDLSVYWYQQSLDQGLQFLIQYYNGEERAKGNILERFSAQQFPDLHSELNLSSLELGDSALYFCASSVGGYSTDTQYFGPGTRLTVL.